The 7 T cell receptor beta chains below all came from one sample that was sequenced in a study of T cells in localized non-small cell lung cancer. Clones were sequenced by immunoSEQ multiplex PCR, and TCRdb holds only the in-frame ones, with some missing. This sample has about 20,000 clones, with approximately 87% found just once. The sample consisted of PBMCs, taken before any cancer treatment. All receptors derive from a man aged 40 to 75 with stage II squamous cell lung carcinoma.

The chain joins TRBV6-6 to TRBJ2-7; a weak D match, TRBD1 (6 bases). The CDR3 has 14 amino acids. Germline CDR1 and CDR2: MNHNY and SVGAGI (reference sequence). The V gene lost 8 bases and the J gene lost 4 bases, with 18 bases spanning the gap. CDR3 coding DNA: TGTGCCAGCTCAAAGGGACATAAACTTTACGAGCAGTACTTC. Its protein is CASSKGHKLYEQYF.

The rearrangement joins TRBV2 to TRBJ2-7; D might be TRBD2 (7 bases). This CDR3 has 18 amino acids. From germline, CDR1 is SNHLY and CDR2 FYNNEI. Deletions cut 1 base from V and 0 bases from J, with 19 bases between. CDR3 sequence (DNA): TGTGCCAGCAGTGAAGATGACGGAGACGGGGGGCTCTCCTACGAGCAGTACTTC. This translates into CASSEDDGDGGLSYEQYF.

The chain is built from TRBV2 and TRBJ2-3; 7 positions agree with TRBD1. J was trimmed by 5 bases and V by 6 bases; bases with no gene match: 8. Germline loops: CDR1 SNHLY, CDR2 FYNNEI. The CDR3 has 14 residues. CDR3 sequence reads: CASRNGQAGDTQYF. DNA for the CDR3: TGTGCCAGCAGAAATGGACAGGCCGGAGATACGCAGTATTTT.

This chain links TRBV28 with TRBJ2-1, with 8 bases that match TRBD1. V lost 6 bases and J lost 7; bases outside the gene matches: 5. CDR3 size: 13 residues. Germline CDR1 reads MDHEN; CDR2 reads SYDVKM. The DNA of the CDR3 is TGTGCCAGCAGCCAGGGGGCTTTAAATGAGCAGTTCTTC. It translates to CASSQGALNEQFF.

This clone was observed a single time. The rearrangement joins TRBV30 to TRBJ1-3; D is ambiguous. V lost 4 bases and J 0 bases, leaving 10 bases between the germline ends. Germline CDR1 GTSNPN, CDR2 SVGIG (reference sequence). This CDR3 region has 14 residues. CDR3 sequence reads: CAWIRGGSGNTIYF. CDR3 coding DNA: TGTGCCTGGATCCGGGGAGGCTCTGGAAACACCATATATTTT.

The chain is built from TRBV29-1 and TRBJ1-2; D is ambiguous. V was pared by 3 bases and J by 8 bases, with 13 bases between. CDR1 is SQVTM and CDR2 is ANQGSEA in the germline V gene. CDR3 length: 12 amino acids. The CDR3 region has the DNA TGCAGCGTTGAGGGAAGGGCTTGGGGCTACACCTTC. It is translated as CSVEGRAWGYTF.

In its sample, this clone was seen once. The chain uses TRBV9 and TRBJ2-3, with no clear D. CDR1 and CDR2 from the germline V gene are SGDLS and YYNGEE. This CDR3 has 17 amino acids. The germline V and J ends were trimmed by 3 bases and 0 bases, with 17 bases remaining between them. CDR3 nucleotide sequence: TGTGCCAGCAGCGCCCTACCAAGGATGTCTAGCACAGATACGCAGTATTTT. This sequence encodes CASSALPRMSSTDTQYF.